This TCR beta chain stems from a study of cytomegalovirus exposure and HLA in healthy donors. As regards this clone: Its antigen is as yet unknown.

Using immunoSEQ multiplex PCR, the repertoire was profiled, and TCRdb retains in-frame clones only, with some absent. Of about 120,000 clones in the sample, around 87% are singletons; the top ten hold around 6%. Overall study results and limits: It was reported that the classifier diagnosed cytomegalovirus status with high specificity and sensitivity in both the original and validation cohorts. The tendency of first-cohort TCR clusters to co-occur in the 90 to 150 validation repertoires emerged from a later analysis. There were a few CMV-associated chains whose specificity for CMV antigens was confirmed in vitro.

The donors were in the approximately 120-subject validation cohort; that cohort was separate from the roughly 700-subject first cohort. V shed 0 bases and J shed 0 bases, with 15 bases lying between them. CDR3 length: 18 residues. The V gene's germline CDR1 is LNHDA and CDR2 SQIVND (reference sequence). This sequence joins TRBV19 and TRBJ1-3; tentatively, D is TRBD1 (6 bases). The sequenced material came from PBMCs. The sequence was collected from a woman aged 18 to 35 in good health and CMV-seropositive. The CDR3 loop reads CASSIEDHRASSGNTIYF. The CDR3 bases are TGTGCCAGTAGTATAGAGGATCACAGGGCCTCCTCTGGAAACACCATATATTTT.